This T cell receptor (beta chain) was profiled in a study of T cells in Graves' hyperthyroidism and ophthalmopathy. General study results and limits: Ophthalmopathy was distinguished from stable hyperthyroidism by 13 V-J signatures. Most thyroid clonotypes expanded above 0.001 appeared in blood too.

V lost 3 bases and J 4 bases, leaving 10 bases between the germline ends. This CDR3 spans 13 amino acids. The germline V gene encodes CDR1 MDHEN and CDR2 SYDVKM. In this sample, this clonotype turned up a few times. Its cognate antigen is unknown. Disease lasting under 3 months, a NOSPECS grade of at least 4, and a Clinical Activity Score of at least 3 were features of the ophthalmopathy patients. Reasons for excluding patients were uncontrolled infection, other autoimmune disease, pregnancy or lactation. Amplified TCR beta CDR3 regions derived from RNA transcripts. First-round RT-PCR of the TCR CDR3 relied on the HTBI primer set. From the multiplex PCR reads, TCRdb called clonotypes with MiXCR, one entry per CDR3 protein. The repertoire includes fewer than 350,000 distinct CDR3 sequences, around a sixth of them detected once, and about a sixth sits in the top ten.

The chain combines TRBV28 with TRBJ2-7; D gene ambiguous. The sequenced material came from blood. This TCR was sampled from a woman aged 40 to 55 with Graves' ophthalmopathy. CDR3 DNA sequence: TGTGCCAGCAGTTTCCAAACTATATACGAGCAGTACTTC. Its protein product is CASSFQTIYEQYF.